A single T cell receptor (beta chain) is shown here with its context. CDR1 is PRHDT and CDR2 is FYEKMQ in the germline V gene (reference sequence). The CDR3 is made up of 11 amino acids. V was clipped by 4 bases and J by 4 bases, with 5 bases between them. The data stem from a study of OX40 agonist ivuxolimab in advanced cancers. Method: immunoSEQ multiplex PCR; TCRdb's copy keeps in-frame clones and lacks some. The sample gives some 64,000 clones, roughly 92% of which show up once; roughly a sixth is in the top ten. The sequence was collected from an adult with an advanced solid tumor such as melanoma, head and neck, liver or kidney cancer. The chain recombines TRBV13 with TRBJ2-7, with a possible D match to TRBD2 (5 bases). The source was CD4+ or CD8+ T cells sorted from blood, collected in a trial of the OX40 agonist ivuxolimab. The CDR3 is CASSSGYEQYF. The CDR3 nucleotides read TGTGCCAGCAGCTCGGGGTACGAGCAGTACTTC.